Shown below are 4 T cell receptor beta chains from a single sample sequenced in a study of chemoradiotherapy in HPV16-positive cancers. Sequenced by immunoSEQ multiplex PCR; TCRdb stores in-frame clones only, minus some. The table shows approximately 30,000 clones, with about 94% occurring only once. The sample in question was blood, obtained from a patient who underwent chemoradiotherapy. These receptors all stem from a human donor with HPV-associated anogenital cancer.

The chain joins TRBV6-6 to TRBJ2-3; D uncertain. CDR3 size: 13 residues. V shed 6 bases and J shed 1 base, with 8 bases lying between them. Germline V gene data show CDR1 as MNHNY and CDR2 as SVGAGI (reference sequence). This chain's CDR3 is CASRESGTDTQYF. The CDR3 DNA is TGTGCCAGCAGGGAAAGCGGCACAGATACGCAGTATTTT.

The gene calls are TRBV6-6 and TRBJ1-5; the D gene is possibly TRBD1 (5 bases). Germline CDR1 MNHNY, CDR2 SVGAGI (reference sequence). This CDR3 is 15 amino acids long. Trimming took 2 bases from V and 3 from J, leaving 11 bases between them. The CDR3 region is CASSYDSPLNQPQHF. The DNA of the CDR3 is TGTGCCAGCAGTTACGACAGCCCTCTCAATCAGCCCCAGCATTTT.

This chain joins TRBV28 and TRBJ2-3; D unresolved. V lost 2 bases and J lost 10, with 10 bases in between. The CDR3 loop spans 12 amino acids. Germline V gene data show CDR1 as MDHEN and CDR2 as SYDVKM. The CDR3 sequence is CASSLPSPPQYF. CDR3 sequence (DNA): TGTGCCAGCAGTTTACCCTCGCCGCCGCAGTATTTT.

This clone came up once. The chain uses TRBV27 and TRBJ2-6; 8 bases agree with TRBD1. With V trimmed by 5 bases and J by 3 bases, 6 bases remained unmatched. The CDR3 has 16 amino acids. Per germline, CDR1 MNHEY and CDR2 SMNVEV (reference sequence). The CDR3 sequence is CASSPRQGNGANVLTF. CDR3 DNA: TGTGCCAGCAGTCCCCGACAGGGGAATGGGGCCAACGTCCTGACTTTC.